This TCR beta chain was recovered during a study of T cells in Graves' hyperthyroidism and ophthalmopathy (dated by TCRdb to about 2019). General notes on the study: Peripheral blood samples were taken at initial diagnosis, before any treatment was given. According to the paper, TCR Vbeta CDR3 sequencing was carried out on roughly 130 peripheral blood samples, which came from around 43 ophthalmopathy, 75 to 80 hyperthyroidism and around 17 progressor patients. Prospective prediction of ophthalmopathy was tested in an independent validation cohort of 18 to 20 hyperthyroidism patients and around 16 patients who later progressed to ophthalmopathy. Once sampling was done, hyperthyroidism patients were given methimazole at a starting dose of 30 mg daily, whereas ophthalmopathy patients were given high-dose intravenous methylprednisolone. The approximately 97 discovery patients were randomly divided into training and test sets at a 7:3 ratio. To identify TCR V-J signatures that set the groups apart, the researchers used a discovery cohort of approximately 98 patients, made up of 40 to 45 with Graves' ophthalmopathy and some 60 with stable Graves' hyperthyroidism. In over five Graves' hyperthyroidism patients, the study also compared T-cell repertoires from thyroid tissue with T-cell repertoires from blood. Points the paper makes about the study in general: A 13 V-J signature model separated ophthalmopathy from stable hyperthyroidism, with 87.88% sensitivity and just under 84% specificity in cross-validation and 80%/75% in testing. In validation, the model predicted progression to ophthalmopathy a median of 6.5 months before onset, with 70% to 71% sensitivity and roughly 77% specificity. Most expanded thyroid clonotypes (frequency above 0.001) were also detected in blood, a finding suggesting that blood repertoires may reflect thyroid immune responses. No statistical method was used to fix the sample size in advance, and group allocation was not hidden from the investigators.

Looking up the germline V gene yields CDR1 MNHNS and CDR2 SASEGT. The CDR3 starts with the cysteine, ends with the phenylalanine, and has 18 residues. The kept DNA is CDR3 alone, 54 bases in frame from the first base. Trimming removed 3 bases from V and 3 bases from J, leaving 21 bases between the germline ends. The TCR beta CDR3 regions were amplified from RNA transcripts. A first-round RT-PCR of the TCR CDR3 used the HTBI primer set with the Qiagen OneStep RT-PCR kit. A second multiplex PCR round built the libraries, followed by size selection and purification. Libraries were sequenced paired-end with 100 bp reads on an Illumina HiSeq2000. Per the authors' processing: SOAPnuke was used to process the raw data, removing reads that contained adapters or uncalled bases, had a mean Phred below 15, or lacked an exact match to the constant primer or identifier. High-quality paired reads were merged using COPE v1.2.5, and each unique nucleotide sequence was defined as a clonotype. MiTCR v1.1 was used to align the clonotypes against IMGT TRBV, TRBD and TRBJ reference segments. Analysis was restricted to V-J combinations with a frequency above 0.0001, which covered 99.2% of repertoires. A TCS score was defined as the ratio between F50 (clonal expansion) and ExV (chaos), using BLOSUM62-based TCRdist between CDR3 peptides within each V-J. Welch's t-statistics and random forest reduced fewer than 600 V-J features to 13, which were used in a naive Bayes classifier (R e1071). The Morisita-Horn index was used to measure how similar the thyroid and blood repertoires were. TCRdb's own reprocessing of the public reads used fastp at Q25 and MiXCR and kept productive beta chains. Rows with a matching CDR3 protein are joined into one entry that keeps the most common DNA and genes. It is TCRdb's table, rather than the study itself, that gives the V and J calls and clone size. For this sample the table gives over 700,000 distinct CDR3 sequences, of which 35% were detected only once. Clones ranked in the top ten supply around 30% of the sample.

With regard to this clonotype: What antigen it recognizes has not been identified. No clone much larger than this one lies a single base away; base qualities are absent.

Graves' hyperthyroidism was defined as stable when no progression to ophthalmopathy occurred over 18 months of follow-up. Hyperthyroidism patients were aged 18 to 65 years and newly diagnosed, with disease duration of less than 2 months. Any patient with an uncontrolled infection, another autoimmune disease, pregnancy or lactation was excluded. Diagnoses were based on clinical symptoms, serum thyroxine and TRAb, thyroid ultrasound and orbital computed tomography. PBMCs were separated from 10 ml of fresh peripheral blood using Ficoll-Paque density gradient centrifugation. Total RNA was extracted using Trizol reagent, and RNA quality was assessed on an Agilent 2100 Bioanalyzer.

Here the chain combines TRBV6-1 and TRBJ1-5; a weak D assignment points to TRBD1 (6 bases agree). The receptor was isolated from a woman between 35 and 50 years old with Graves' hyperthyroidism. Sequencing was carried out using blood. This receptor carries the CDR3 CASSDTLGSGDNNQPQHF. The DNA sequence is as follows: TGTGCCAGCAGTGACACCCTGGGTTCGGGGGACAACAATCAGCCCCAGCATTTT.